The source of this T cell receptor beta chain is a study of cytomegalovirus exposure and HLA in healthy donors. With respect to this clone: Its antigen is unidentified.

Regarding the study as a whole: Rare sequences made up most TCRs, while some public TCRs were found in many donors. Earlier results showed most TCR beta V segments being productive about 87% or about 30% of the time. The authors later linked a missense DCLRE1C variant to TCR beta V- and J-gene trimming.

60 Vbeta and 13 Jbeta primers were used in PCR. The method was immunoSEQ multiplex PCR; TCRdb's version includes in-frame clones alone and lacks a portion of them. The repertoire holds 90,000 to 140,000 clones, with about 70% as singletons. Per germline, CDR1 MNHEY and CDR2 SMNVEV (reference sequence). Trimming removed 10 bases at V and 9 bases at J, with 19 bases between. This CDR3 contains 13 residues. The J gene is TRBJ2-1, the V gene TRBV27, with D maybe TRBD2 (6 bases). The sequenced material came from PBMCs. The TCR sequence derives from a man aged 30 to 45 in good health and CMV-seronegative. The CDR3 region has the DNA TGTGCCACCATTGGGGGGAAAGAGGGTGAGCAGTTCTTC. Translated, it gives CATIGGKEGEQFF.